The TCR beta chain described here comes from a study of PD-1 blockade in classical Hodgkin lymphoma. Study-wide results and limits: Reported baseline diversity: healthy donors highest, relapsed/refractory patients lowest.

There was relapse after autologous stem cell transplantation in every patient, and there was variation in brentuximab vedotin exposure. V lost 6 bases and J lost 1, with 8 bases in between. Germline lookup yields CDR1 MDHEN and CDR2 SYDVKM. The CDR3 is 13 residues long. Sequencing was performed with immunoSEQ multiplex PCR; in TCRdb, only in-frame clones are kept and a portion is missing. The table includes tens of thousands of clones, about 93% detected once. As regards this clone: No antigen is known for it.

This specimen was peripheral blood mononuclear cells (PBMCs), taken at baseline. This chain connects TRBV28 to TRBJ2-3; tentatively, D is TRBD1 (5 bases). The sequence was collected from a human donor with classical Hodgkin lymphoma. The CDR3 region is CASRGPGTDTQYF. The CDR3 DNA sequence: TGTGCCAGCAGGGGGCCTGGCACAGATACGCAGTATTTT.